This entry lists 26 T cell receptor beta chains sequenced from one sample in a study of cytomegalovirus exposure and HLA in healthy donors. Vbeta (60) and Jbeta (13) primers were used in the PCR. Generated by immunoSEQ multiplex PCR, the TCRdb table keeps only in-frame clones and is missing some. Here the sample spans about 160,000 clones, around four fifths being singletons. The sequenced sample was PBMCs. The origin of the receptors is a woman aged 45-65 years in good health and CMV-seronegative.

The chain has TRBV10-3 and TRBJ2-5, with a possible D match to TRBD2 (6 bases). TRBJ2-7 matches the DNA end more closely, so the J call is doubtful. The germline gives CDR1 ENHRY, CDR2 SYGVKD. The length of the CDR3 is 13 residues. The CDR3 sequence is CATGLPNSYEQYF. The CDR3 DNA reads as TGTGCCACAGGACTACCTAACTCCTACGAGCAGTACTTC.

As DNA, the CDR3 is TGTGCCAGCAGCCCCCAGCGGTATGAAAAACTGTTTTTT. This translates into CASSPQRYEKLFF. The chain carries TRBV5-6 and TRBJ1-4, with no clear D. This CDR3 comprises 13 residues. Trimming pared 4 bases from V and 6 bases from J, leaving 10 bases between. Germline V gene sequence: CDR1 SGHDT, CDR2 YYEEEE. Based on the CDR3 plus reference TRBV5-6 and TRBJ1-4, the full variable domain is DAGVTQSPTHLIKTRGQQVTLRCSPKSGHDTVSWYQQALGQGPQFIFQYYEEEERQRGNFPDRFSGHQFPNYSSELNVNALLLGDSALYLCASSPQRYEKLFFGSGTQLSVL.

The CDR3 bases are TGCGCCACCCCCGGGACAGCACTTGGCTACACCTTC. Translated: CATPGTALGYTF. V gene TRBV10-1 combines with J gene TRBJ1-2; TRBD1 agrees at 7 bases. The CDR3 covers 12 residues. The V gene end was trimmed by 10 bases and the J gene end by 7 bases; junction bases not matched to a gene: 9. Per the germline V gene, CDR1 is WNHNN and CDR2 is SYGVQD (reference sequence).

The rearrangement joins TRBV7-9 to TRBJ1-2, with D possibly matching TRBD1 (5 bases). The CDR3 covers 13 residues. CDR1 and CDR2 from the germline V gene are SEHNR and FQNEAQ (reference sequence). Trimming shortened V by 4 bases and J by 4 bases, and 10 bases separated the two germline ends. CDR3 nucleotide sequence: TGTGCCAGCAGCTCAGGGTCACCCTATGGCTACACCTTC. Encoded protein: CASSSGSPYGYTF.

The CDR3 spells CASSPGTAATNEKLFF. In DNA, the CDR3 is TGCGCCAGCAGCCCCGGGACAGCCGCAACTAATGAAAAACTGTTTTTT. J is TRBJ1-4 and V is TRBV5-1; 7 bases map to TRBD1. The V gene end was trimmed by 4 bases and the J gene end by 0 bases; junction bases not matched to a gene: 6. The CDR3 runs to 16 residues. Germline CDR1 and CDR2: SGHRS and YFSETQ.

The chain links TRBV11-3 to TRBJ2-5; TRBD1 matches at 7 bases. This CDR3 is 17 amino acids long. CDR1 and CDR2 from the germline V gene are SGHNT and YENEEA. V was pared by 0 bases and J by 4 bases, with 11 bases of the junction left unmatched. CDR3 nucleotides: TGTGCCAGCAGCTTAGATCGAGAGAGGGGGCGCTTAGAGACCCAGTACTTC. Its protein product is CASSLDRERGRLETQYF.

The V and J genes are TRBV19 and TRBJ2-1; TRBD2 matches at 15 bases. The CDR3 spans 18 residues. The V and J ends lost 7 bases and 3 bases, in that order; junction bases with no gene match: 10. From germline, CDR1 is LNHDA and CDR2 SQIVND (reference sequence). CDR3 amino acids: CASTKGLAGGFYYNEQFF. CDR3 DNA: TGTGCCAGTACAAAAGGACTAGCGGGAGGGTTTTACTACAATGAGCAGTTCTTC.

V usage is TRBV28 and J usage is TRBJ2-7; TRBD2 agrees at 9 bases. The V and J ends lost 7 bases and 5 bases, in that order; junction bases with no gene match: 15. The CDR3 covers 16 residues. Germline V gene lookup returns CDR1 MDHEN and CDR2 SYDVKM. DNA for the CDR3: TGTGCCAGCATCAGTGCCAGACTAGCGGCCCCCAACGAGCAGTACTTC. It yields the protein CASISARLAAPNEQYF.

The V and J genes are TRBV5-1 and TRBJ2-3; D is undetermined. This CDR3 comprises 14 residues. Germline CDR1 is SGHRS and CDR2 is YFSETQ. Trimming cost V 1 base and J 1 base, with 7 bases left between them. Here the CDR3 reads CASSLPTGTDTQYF. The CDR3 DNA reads TGCGCCAGCAGCTTGCCCACAGGCACAGATACGCAGTATTTT.

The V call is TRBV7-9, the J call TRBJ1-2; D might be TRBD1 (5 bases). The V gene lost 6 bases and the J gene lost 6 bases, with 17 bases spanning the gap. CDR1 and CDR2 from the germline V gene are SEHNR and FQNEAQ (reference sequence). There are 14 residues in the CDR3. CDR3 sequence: CASRPTRGGDGYTF. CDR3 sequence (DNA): TGTGCCAGCAGGCCCACCCGGGGGGGGGATGGCTACACCTTC.

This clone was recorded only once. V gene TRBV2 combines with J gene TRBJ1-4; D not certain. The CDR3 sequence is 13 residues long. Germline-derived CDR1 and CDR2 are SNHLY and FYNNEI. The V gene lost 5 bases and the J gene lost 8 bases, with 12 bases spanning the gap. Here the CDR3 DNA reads TGTGCCAGCAGTACTAGTCGTTGGGAAAAACTGTTTTTT. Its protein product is CASSTSRWEKLFF.

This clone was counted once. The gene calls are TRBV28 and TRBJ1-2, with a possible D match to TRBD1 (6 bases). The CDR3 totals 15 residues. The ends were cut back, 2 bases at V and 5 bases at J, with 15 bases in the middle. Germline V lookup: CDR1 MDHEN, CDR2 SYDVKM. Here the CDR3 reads CASSLRGGPIYGYTF. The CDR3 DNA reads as TGTGCCAGCAGTTTAAGGGGGGGGCCCATATATGGCTACACCTTC.

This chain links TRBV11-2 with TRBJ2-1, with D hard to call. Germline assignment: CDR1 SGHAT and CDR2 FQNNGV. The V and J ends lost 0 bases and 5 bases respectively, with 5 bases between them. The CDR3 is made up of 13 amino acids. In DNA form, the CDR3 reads TGTGCCAGCAGCTTAGACCACAACAATGAGCAGTTCTTC. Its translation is CASSLDHNNEQFF.

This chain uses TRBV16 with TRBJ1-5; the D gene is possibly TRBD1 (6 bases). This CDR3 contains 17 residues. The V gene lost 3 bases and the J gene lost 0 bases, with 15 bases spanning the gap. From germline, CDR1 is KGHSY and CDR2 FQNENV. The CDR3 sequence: CASSHFAGGPSNQPQHF. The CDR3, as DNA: TGTGCCAGCAGCCATTTCGCCGGGGGGCCTAGCAATCAGCCCCAGCATTTT.

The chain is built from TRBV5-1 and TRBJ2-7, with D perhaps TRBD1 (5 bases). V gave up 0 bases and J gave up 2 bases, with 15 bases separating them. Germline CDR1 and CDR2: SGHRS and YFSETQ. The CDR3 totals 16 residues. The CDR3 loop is CASSLDLSGIPYEQYF. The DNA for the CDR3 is TGCGCCAGCAGCTTGGATTTGTCAGGGATCCCCTACGAGCAGTACTTC.

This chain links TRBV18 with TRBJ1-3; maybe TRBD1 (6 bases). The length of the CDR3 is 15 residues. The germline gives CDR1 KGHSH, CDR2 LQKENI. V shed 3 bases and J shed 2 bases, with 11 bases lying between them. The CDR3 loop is CASSPGGLAGNTIYF. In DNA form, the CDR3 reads TGTGCCAGCTCACCGGGGGGGCTCGCTGGAAACACCATATATTTT.

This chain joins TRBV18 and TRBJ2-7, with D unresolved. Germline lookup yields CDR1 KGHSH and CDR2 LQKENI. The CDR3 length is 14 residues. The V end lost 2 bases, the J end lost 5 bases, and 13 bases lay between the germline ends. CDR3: CASSPFLESDEQYF. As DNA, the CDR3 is TGTGCCAGCTCACCATTTCTAGAATCTGACGAGCAGTACTTC.

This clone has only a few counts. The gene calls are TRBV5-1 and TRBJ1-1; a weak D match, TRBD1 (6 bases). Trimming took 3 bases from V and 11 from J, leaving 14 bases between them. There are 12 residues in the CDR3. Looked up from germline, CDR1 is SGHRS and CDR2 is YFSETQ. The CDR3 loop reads CASSWPGDIAFF. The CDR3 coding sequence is TGCGCCAGCAGCTGGCCAGGGGATATTGCTTTCTTT.

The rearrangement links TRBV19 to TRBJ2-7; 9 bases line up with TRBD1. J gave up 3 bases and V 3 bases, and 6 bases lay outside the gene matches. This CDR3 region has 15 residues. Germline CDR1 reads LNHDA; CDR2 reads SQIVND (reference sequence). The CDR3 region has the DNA TGTGCCAGTAGTATTGCCGGGACAGGGATCTACGAGCAGTACTTC. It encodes CASSIAGTGIYEQYF. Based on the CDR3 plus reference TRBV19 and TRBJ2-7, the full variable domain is DGGITQSPKYLFRKEGQNVTLSCEQNLNHDAMYWYRQDPGQGLRLIYYSQIVNDFQKGDIAEGYSVSREKKESFPLTVTSAQKNPTAFYLCASSIAGTGIYEQYFGPGTRLTVT.

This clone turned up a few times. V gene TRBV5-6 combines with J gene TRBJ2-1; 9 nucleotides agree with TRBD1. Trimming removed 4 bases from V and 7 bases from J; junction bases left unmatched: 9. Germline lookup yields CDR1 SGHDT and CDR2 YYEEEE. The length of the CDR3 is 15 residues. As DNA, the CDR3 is TGTGCCAGCAGCATGACCGGGACAGGGCGGAATGAGCAGTTCTTC. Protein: CASSMTGTGRNEQFF.

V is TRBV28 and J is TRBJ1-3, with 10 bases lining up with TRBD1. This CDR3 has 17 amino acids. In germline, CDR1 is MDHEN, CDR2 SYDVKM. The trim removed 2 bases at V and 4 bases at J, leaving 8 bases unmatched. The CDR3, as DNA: TGTGCCAGCAGTTTAACTTGGACAGGGGGGGACGGAAACACCATATATTTT. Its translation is CASSLTWTGGDGNTIYF.

The CDR3, as DNA: TGCGCCAGCAGCCAAGCGACACTCCGGAACACTGAAGCTTTCTTT. Translation: CASSQATLRNTEAFF. This chain connects TRBV4-1 to TRBJ1-1; D is uncertain. Per germline, CDR1 MGHRA and CDR2 YSYEKL. The germline V and J ends were trimmed by 1 base and 1 base, with 10 bases remaining between them. The CDR3 consists of 15 residues.

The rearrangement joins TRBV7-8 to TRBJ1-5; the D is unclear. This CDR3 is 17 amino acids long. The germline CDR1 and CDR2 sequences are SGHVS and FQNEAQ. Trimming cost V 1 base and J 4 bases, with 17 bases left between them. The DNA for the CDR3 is TGTGCCAGCAGCTTAGGGGCAGGCATTGAGATAAATCAGCCCCAGCATTTT. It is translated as CASSLGAGIEINQPQHF.

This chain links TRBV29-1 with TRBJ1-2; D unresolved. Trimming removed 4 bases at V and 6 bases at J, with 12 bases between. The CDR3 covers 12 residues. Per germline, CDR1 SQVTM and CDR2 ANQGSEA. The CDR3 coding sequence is TGCAGCGTTGGCAATTTAGAGCATGGCTACACCTTC. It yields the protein CSVGNLEHGYTF.

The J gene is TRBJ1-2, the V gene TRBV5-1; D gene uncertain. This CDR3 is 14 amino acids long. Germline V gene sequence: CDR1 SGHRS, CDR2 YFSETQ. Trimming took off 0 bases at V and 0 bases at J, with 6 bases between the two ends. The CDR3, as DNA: TGCGCCAGCAGCTTGGAACAGCCTAACTATGGCTACACCTTC. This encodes CASSLEQPNYGYTF.

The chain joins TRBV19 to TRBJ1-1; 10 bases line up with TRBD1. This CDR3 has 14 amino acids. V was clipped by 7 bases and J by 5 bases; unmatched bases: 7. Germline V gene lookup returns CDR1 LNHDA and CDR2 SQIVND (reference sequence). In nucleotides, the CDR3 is TGTGCCAGTAAACGCCGGGACAGGGGAACTGAAGCTTTCTTT. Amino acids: CASKRRDRGTEAFF.